This T cell receptor beta chain stems from a study of control samples from healthy donors and cancer patients. Germline loops: CDR1 KGHSH, CDR2 LQKENI. The CDR3 runs to 14 residues. With 6 bases clipped from V and 4 bases from J, the junction kept 5 bases outside the gene matches. The repertoire was sequenced with immunoSEQ multiplex PCR; TCRdb's copy has only in-frame clones and lacks some. The sample records about 160,000 clones, about 94% being singletons. The source material was blood. This receptor was taken from a woman aged 40-49 years in good health. The chain links TRBV18 to TRBJ1-5, with 8 nucleotides matching TRBD1. CDR3 sequence: CASSPGQGNQPQHF. CDR3 sequence (DNA): TGTGCCAGCTCTCCCGGACAGGGTAATCAGCCCCAGCATTTT.